One and the same sample provided the 24 T cell receptor beta chains below, sequenced in a study of vaccination and CD4 T cells after COVID-19. MiXCR, applied by TCRdb to the PCR reads, yields one record per CDR3 protein. There are approximately 20,000 distinct CDR3 sequences in the sample; around 64% occur only once, and roughly 1.1% lies in the top ten. The material sequenced was CD4+ T cells from blood, taken after SARS-CoV-2 vaccination. The source of these receptors is a human donor who had recovered from COVID-19.

This rearrangement joins TRBV20-1 to TRBJ2-1, with D perhaps TRBD2 (5 bases). The CDR3 runs to 14 residues. Germline assignment: CDR1 DFQATT and CDR2 SNEGSKA (reference sequence). Trimming took 1 base from V and 0 from J, leaving 7 bases between them. The CDR3 spells CSARGGPSYNEQFF. CDR3 sequence (DNA): TGCAGTGCTAGAGGCGGGCCCTCCTACAATGAGCAGTTCTTC.

The CDR3 DNA follows: TGTGCCAGCAGTAGCGGGAGGGCCCTTTCATTTGCGACCCAGTACTTC. It is translated as CASSSGRALSFATQYF. The chain links TRBV6-2 or TRBV6-3 to TRBJ2-5; 10 bases map to TRBD2. J gave up 7 bases and V 5 bases, and 13 bases lay outside the gene matches. Germline loops: CDR1 MNHEY, CDR2 SVGEGT. CDR3 length equals 16 residues.

The chain employs TRBV20-1 and TRBJ1-6, with D possibly TRBD1 on 5 matching bases. This CDR3 is built from 17 residues. With 2 bases removed from V and 7 bases from J, the gap between germline ends came to 21 bases. Germline CDR1 DFQATT, CDR2 SNEGSKA (reference sequence). The CDR3 DNA sequence: TGCAGTGCTAGATCTAACCAGGGACGTTCTTGGAATTCACCCCTCCACTTT. Translating gives CSARSNQGRSWNSPLHF.

This sequence joins TRBV19 and TRBJ2-2; D gene unclear. Germline CDR1 LNHDA, CDR2 SQIVND (reference sequence). CDR3 length: 15 amino acids. The V and J ends lost 3 bases and 4 bases respectively, with 12 bases between them. The CDR3 DNA sequence: TGTGCCAGTAGTATGGGGTCCCCGGTCACCGGGGAGCTGTTTTTT. Encoded protein: CASSMGSPVTGELFF. The variable domain in full, completed from reference TRBV19 and TRBJ2-2, reads DGGITQSPKYLFRKEGQNVTLSCEQNLNHDAMYWYRQDPGQGLRLIYYSQIVNDFQKGDIAEGYSVSREKKESFPLTVTSAQKNPTAFYLCASSMGSPVTGELFFGEGSRLTVL.

The rearrangement joins TRBV6-2 or TRBV6-3 to TRBJ2-7; no firm D call. The V gene lost 0 bases and the J gene lost 2 bases, with 11 bases spanning the gap. Per the germline V gene, CDR1 is MNHEY and CDR2 is SVGEGT. This CDR3 has 15 amino acids. The CDR3 loop is CASSYSAAPAYEQYF. In DNA form, the CDR3 reads TGTGCCAGCAGTTACTCCGCCGCCCCCGCCTACGAGCAGTACTTC.

The chain's CDR3 is CASSYSFVSTEAFF. For the CDR3, the DNA is TGTGCCAGCAGTTACTCGTTCGTTTCGACTGAAGCTTTCTTT. This sequence joins TRBV6-2 or TRBV6-3 and TRBJ1-1; D call uncertain. V was cut by 0 bases and J by 5 bases, with 10 bases left in between. This CDR3 has 14 amino acids. Germline assignment: CDR1 MNHEY and CDR2 SVGEGT.

V and J are TRBV24-1 and TRBJ2-5; 9 nucleotides agree with TRBD1. The V segment lost 3 bases and the J segment 5 bases; nucleotides outside the gene matches: 9. Germline V lookup: CDR1 KGHDR, CDR2 SFDVKD. The CDR3 has 16 amino acids. Here the CDR3 DNA reads TGTGCCACCAGTGATCTGGGACAGGGAAGTTCGGAGACCCAGTACTTC. Translation: CATSDLGQGSSETQYF.

The chain couples TRBV20-1 to TRBJ2-5; 9 nucleotides align to TRBD2. The CDR3 runs to 16 residues. V dropped 0 bases and J dropped 2; count of bases not matched to a gene: 7. The germline V gene has CDR1 DFQATT and CDR2 SNEGSKA (reference sequence). The CDR3 bases are TGCAGTGCTAGAGACAATAGCGGGAGTAGTCAAGAGACCCAGTACTTC. It yields the protein CSARDNSGSSQETQYF.

V gene TRBV5-1 combines with J gene TRBJ2-7, with 7 bases fitting TRBD1. The CDR3 loop spans 14 amino acids. Looked up from germline, CDR1 is SGHRS and CDR2 is YFSETQ. V lost 4 bases to trimming and J lost 7 bases; unmatched junction nucleotides: 11. The CDR3 region is CASSALPGQIEQYF. The DNA for the CDR3 is TGCGCCAGCAGCGCCTTGCCGGGACAGATTGAGCAGTACTTC.

The table lists this clonotype with a few counts. The chain joins TRBV10-3 to TRBJ1-2; TRBD1 is a possible D gene (6 bases). The V end was cut by 5 bases, the J end by 3 bases, with 10 bases between. The CDR3 is 13 amino acids. Germline CDR1 is ENHRY and CDR2 is SYGVKD. The DNA of the CDR3 is TGTGCCATCAGTTCGACAGGCGACTATGGCTACACCTTC. It is translated as CAISSTGDYGYTF.

The CDR3 protein is CASSWTSGRFDEQFF. The CDR3 DNA reads TGTGCCAGCAGTTGGACTAGCGGGAGGTTCGATGAGCAGTTCTTC. V gene TRBV6-5 combines with J gene TRBJ2-1; 14 nucleotides agree with TRBD2. The V and J ends lost 4 bases and 8 bases, in that order; junction bases with no gene match: 4. The CDR3 consists of 15 residues. Germline assignment: CDR1 MNHEY and CDR2 SVGAGI.

This chain uses TRBV12-3 or TRBV12-4 with TRBJ1-1, with 7 positions matching TRBD1. The CDR3 spans 15 residues. V shed 1 base and J 0 bases; nucleotides not matched to a gene: 2. The CDR3 loop reads CASSLDRGMNTEAFF. CDR3 in DNA: TGTGCCAGCAGTTTAGACAGGGGAATGAACACTGAAGCTTTCTTT.

V usage is TRBV7-2 and J usage is TRBJ2-3; TRBD2 matches 11 bases. CDR3 length: 15 amino acids. V shed 2 bases, J shed 8 bases, and the junction held 6 bases outside the gene matches. Germline V gives CDR1 SGHTA, CDR2 FQGNSA. The CDR3 DNA reads as TGTGCCAGCAGCTTACTAGCGGGAGGCGTGATTACGCAGTATTTT. Protein product: CASSLLAGGVITQYF.

CDR3 loop: CASSLTGQSYGYTF. CDR3 bases: TGTGCCAGCAGTTTGACCGGACAATCCTATGGCTACACCTTC. The chain links TRBV28 to TRBJ1-2; TRBD1 might be the D (5 bases). V dropped 3 bases and J dropped 4 bases, with 12 bases sitting between them. The CDR3 contains 14 residues. CDR1 and CDR2 (germline): MDHEN, SYDVKM.

The rearrangement uses TRBV27 and TRBJ2-1; D is unclear. Trimming pared 4 bases from V and 6 bases from J, leaving 4 bases between. Germline CDR1 reads MNHEY; CDR2 reads SMNVEV (reference sequence). There are 11 residues in the CDR3. The chain's CDR3 is CASSSLNEQFF. The CDR3 nucleotides read TGTGCCAGCAGTTCCCTCAATGAGCAGTTCTTC.

The chain couples TRBV2 to TRBJ1-6; TRBD1 is a possible D gene (6 bases). The CDR3 extends over 14 amino acids. Trimming stripped 5 bases from V and 5 bases from J, with 10 bases between. Germline CDR1 and CDR2: SNHLY and FYNNEI. The CDR3 DNA sequence: TGTGCCAGCAGTTTAGGACAGAATAATTCACCCCTCCACTTT. Protein sequence: CASSLGQNNSPLHF.

The genes are TRBV20-1 and TRBJ1-5; no reliable D call. The V end was cut by 3 bases, the J end by 0 bases, with 9 bases between. This CDR3 contains 14 residues. Germline V gene lookup returns CDR1 DFQATT and CDR2 SNEGSKA (reference sequence). Written as DNA, the CDR3 is TGCAGTGCTAGGAACGGTTATAGCAATCAGCCCCAGCATTTT. This translates into CSARNGYSNQPQHF.

The J gene is TRBJ2-3, the V gene TRBV6-4, with D perhaps matching TRBD1 (6 bases). This CDR3 contains 14 residues. Looked up from germline, CDR1 is MRHNA and CDR2 is SNTAGT. Trimming shortened V by 5 bases and J by 0 bases, and 9 bases separated the two germline ends. CDR3 sequence (DNA): TGTGCCAGCAGTACAGGGCTCAGCACAGATACGCAGTATTTT. Protein product: CASSTGLSTDTQYF.

The chain combines TRBV4-2 with TRBJ1-6, with D maybe TRBD1 (6 bases). The CDR3 has 17 amino acids. Trimming shortened V by 4 bases and J by 5 bases, and 18 bases separated the two germline ends. The germline V gene encodes CDR1 LGHNA and CDR2 YNFKEQ. The DNA for the CDR3 is TGTGCCAGCAGCCGGCCGAAGCAGGGGATCCATAATTCACCCCTCCACTTT. This gives the protein CASSRPKQGIHNSPLHF.

DNA for the CDR3: TGCGCCAGCAGCCGACTCCCGGGACTAGCAGCCACCGGGGAGCTGTTTTTT. It yields the protein CASSRLPGLAATGELFF. The chain joins TRBV4-1 to TRBJ2-2; 9 nucleotides match TRBD2. V was pared by 4 bases and J by 4 bases, with 10 bases of the junction left unmatched. The CDR3 is made up of 17 amino acids. Germline-derived CDR1 and CDR2 are MGHRA and YSYEKL.

A few counts support this clonotype. The chain recombines TRBV6-1 with TRBJ2-3; the D gene could be TRBD1 or TRBD2 (7 bases each). Germline V lookup: CDR1 MNHNS, CDR2 SASEGT. Trimming left V 6 bases short and J 1 base short, with 14 bases between. CDR3 length: 15 residues. The CDR3 nucleotides read TGTGCCAGCAGGAGTCCAGGGGGGGGCACAGATACGCAGTATTTT. This translates into CASRSPGGGTDTQYF.

V is TRBV6-1 and J is TRBJ1-2, with 7 bases fitting TRBD1. V shed 6 bases and J 1 base; nucleotides not matched to a gene: 5. The CDR3 has 14 amino acids. Germline loops: CDR1 MNHNS, CDR2 SASEGT. The CDR3 DNA follows: TGTGCCAGCAGCCGGGGACAGAGTAACTATGGCTACACCTTC. This codes for CASSRGQSNYGYTF.

The chain combines TRBV19 with TRBJ1-2; TRBD1 matches at 10 bases. The junction had 10 bases not matched to a gene; V was cut back by 7 bases and J by 8 bases. The germline V gene has CDR1 LNHDA and CDR2 SQIVND (reference sequence). The CDR3 covers 14 residues. In DNA, the CDR3 is TGTGCCAGTACTCGGGGACAGGGGACTGACGGCTACACCTTC. Translated, it gives CASTRGQGTDGYTF.

The rearrangement links TRBV2 to TRBJ2-7, with a tentative D call TRBD1 (6 bases). V was cut by 7 bases and J by 3 bases, with 10 bases left in between. The CDR3 is 12 residues long. Germline-derived CDR1 and CDR2 are SNHLY and FYNNEI. CDR3 coding DNA: TGTGCCAGCACCACGGACAGCTACGAGCAGTACTTC. Residues: CASTTDSYEQYF.